The source of this T cell receptor beta chain is a study of shared clonotypes between healthy human individuals (dated by TCRdb to 2020 to 2021). Study-wide context: Two women and a few men aged 18 to 49 years were included in the cohort. The study deeply sequenced blood TCR repertoires of several healthy adults to estimate repertoire size and the extent of clonotype sharing between individuals. To increase sequencing depth and limit assay-specific biases, different laboratories used diverse techniques to prepare libraries and sequence TCR repertoires. Between about 0.85 and 9.5 billion PBMCs per donor were obtained by leukapheresis. Broad study findings and their caveats: Sampling was restricted to blood, and TCR repertoires in tissue are likely to differ from TCR repertoires in blood. Pairwise subsampling led to the expectation that sequencing depth would affect the degree of clonotype sharing among donors. The genetic and exposure-history diversity represented was limited by the small number of donors.

This clone was recorded many times. Its target antigen remains unknown. Nothing much larger sits one base from this clone, and base qualities are not available. Using the deep immunoSEQ assay, multiplex PCR amplified TCR CDR3 regions from genomic DNA. Genomic DNA extracted from each cell subset was distributed evenly over all wells of several immunoSEQ 96-well plates, and each plate served as one replicate. For unsorted PBMC, each replicate PCR was loaded with 250 to 300 ng genomic DNA, equivalent to 30,000 or so T cell genomes. Ten immunoSEQ deep assay plates were used to sequence the unsorted PBMC genomic DNA. Purified libraries were measured with a Qubit 3.0 fluorometer, size-checked on a Bioanalyzer 2100, and measured again with the KAPA Library Quantification kit. Every immunoSEQ 96-well plate was sequenced on a separate single-read 150-cycle Illumina NextSeq 550 flow cell. The source study handled its data this way. The immunoSEQ output contained only junctional sequences without quality scores, so filtering could not match that applied to full-length reads. To assign V/J genes and CDR3, sequences were annotated using PyIR, a Python wrapper for IgBLAST v1.9, with IMGT germline references. Reads were filtered out if the reads had weak V/J assignments (E-value above 1e-6), no CDR3, stop codons, out-of-frame junctions, or ambiguous translated residues. A V3J clonotype was defined by an identical inferred V gene, J gene, and CDR3 amino acid sequence. Percentage overlap between repertoires was computed as shared unique clonotypes divided by the size of the smaller repertoire. Three approaches were used to assess repertoire richness: RTK rarefaction, the Chao1 estimator, and Recon v2.1 estimates of unobserved clonotypes. The clones in this table, taken by TCRdb from immuneACCESS, are in-frame only. Not every clone is retained; where verified, under half of the shortfall comes from an unresolved V gene, and the cause of the rest is unknown. That table is the source of V, J and clone size, and D and trimming were worked out from the DNA. This sample is represented by under 600,000 clones; about 79% of them were singletons. The top ten constitute around 12% of the sample.

The donors were healthy, HIV-negative adults who had no recently reported acute infections or vaccinations. Every donor was a Caucasian adult living in Nashville, Tennessee, USA. For unsorted samples, about 90 million PBMCs were counted and genomic DNA was extracted with the QIAamp DNA Blood Mini kit. After blood collection by leukapheresis, PBMCs were isolated using Ficoll-Histopaque density gradient centrifugation and then cryopreserved in the vapor phase of liquid nitrogen. The sample consisted of PBMCs. The sequence was obtained from a middle-aged woman in good health. Some clones in this sample may be carry-over from other donors' samples.

The encoded CDR3 is CASSENRVTGELFF. The nucleotides are TGCGCCAGCAGTGAGAACAGGGTAACCGGGGAGCTGTTTTTT. This chain is built from TRBV10-2 and TRBJ2-2, with TRBD1 tentatively as D gene (6 bases match). CDR1 and CDR2 are drawn from the germline V gene: WSHSY, SAAADI. The CDR3 runs 14 amino acids, cysteine and phenylalanine included. Here the CDR3 DNA is all that survives: 42 bases in frame from base 1. V and J are truncated by 2 bases and 5 bases respectively, leaving an intervening sequence of 9 bases.